This passage covers 23 T cell receptor beta chains from one sample sequenced in a study of Graves' ophthalmopathy and Graves' hyperthyroidism. RNA served as the template for amplifying TCR beta CDR3 regions. HTBI primers served in a first-round RT-PCR, which a second-round multiplex PCR followed. TCRdb recomputed calls from the multiplex PCR reads with MiXCR, one row per CDR3 protein. The sample records 350,000 to 450,000 distinct CDR3 sequences, about 21% being singletons. Input material: peripheral blood. The source of these receptors is a woman under 30 with stable Graves' hyperthyroidism.

V gene TRBV6-1 combines with J gene TRBJ1-5; 7 positions match TRBD1. This CDR3 is 17 amino acids long. With 6 bases clipped from V and 2 bases from J, the junction kept 13 bases outside the gene matches. Germline-derived CDR1 and CDR2 are MNHNS and SASEGT. The CDR3 loop is CASSLGQSYVGNQPQHF. The CDR3 nucleotides read TGTGCCAGCAGCTTGGGACAGTCATACGTGGGCAATCAGCCCCAGCATTTT.

This clonotype was observed many times. This chain uses TRBV7-2 with TRBJ2-7; TRBD1 agrees at 7 bases. The length of the CDR3 is 16 residues. The junction had 7 bases not matched to a gene; V was cut back by 2 bases and J by 0 bases. CDR1 and CDR2 (germline): SGHTA, FQGNSA. The CDR3 DNA sequence: TGTGCCAGCAGCTTACACGCCCAGGGGGTCTCCTACGAGCAGTACTTC. Its translation is CASSLHAQGVSYEQYF. The whole variable domain, filled in from reference TRBV7-2 and TRBJ2-7, reads GAGVSQSPSNKVTEKGKDVELRCDPISGHTALYWYRQSLGQGLEFLIYFQGNSAPDKSGLPSDRFSAERTGGSVSTLTIQRTQQEDSAVYLCASSLHAQGVSYEQYFGPGTRLTVT.

This clonotype was seen ten or more times. The genes are TRBV6-1 and TRBJ1-6; 9 positions match TRBD1. V was clipped by 7 bases and J by 10 bases; unmatched bases: 8. The CDR3 consists of 14 residues. Germline V gene data show CDR1 as MNHNS and CDR2 as SASEGT. The CDR3 nucleotides read TGTGCCAGCACGCAGGGACAGGGCTGGTCACCCCTCCACTTT. It encodes CASTQGQGWSPLHF.

The chain uses TRBV20-1 and TRBJ1-1; 7 bases match TRBD1. Trimming cost V 1 base and J 1 base; bases outside gene matches: 9. Germline V gene sequence: CDR1 DFQATT, CDR2 SNEGSKA (reference sequence). This CDR3 is 16 amino acids long. CDR3 region: CSARVWDSKSNTEAFF. The DNA of the CDR3 is TGCAGTGCTAGAGTTTGGGACAGCAAATCGAACACTGAAGCTTTCTTT.

This clonotype came up many times. V and J are TRBV28 and TRBJ1-5; D is possibly TRBD1 (5 bases). CDR3 size: 15 residues. The germline gives CDR1 MDHEN, CDR2 SYDVKM. Trimming cost V 9 bases and J 2 bases, with 17 bases left between them. As DNA, the CDR3 is TGTGCCAGGCCCAGGCCAGGGCCGCGCAATCAGCCCCAGCATTTT. Residues: CARPRPGPRNQPQHF.

This clonotype was picked up many times. This chain links TRBV15 with TRBJ2-7, with 10 bases that match TRBD1. The CDR3 runs 14 residues. After removal of 1 base from V and 4 bases from J, the junction contained 1 base not matched to a gene. Germline values: CDR1 LNHNV, CDR2 YYDKDF (reference sequence). The CDR3, as DNA: TGTGCCACCAGCAGAGGACAGGGGGCGTACGAGCAGTACTTC. Its protein product is CATSRGQGAYEQYF.

At least ten counts were recorded for this clonotype. This chain links TRBV7-2 with TRBJ2-7; TRBD2 agrees at 9 bases. With V trimmed by 1 base and J by 7 bases, 2 bases remained unmatched. Germline V lookup: CDR1 SGHTA, CDR2 FQGNSA. The CDR3 has 13 residues. The CDR3 spells CASSLVSGREQYF. CDR3 in DNA: TGTGCCAGCAGCTTAGTTAGCGGGAGAGAGCAGTACTTC.

This chain joins TRBV18 and TRBJ2-7, with D unresolved. The germline V and J ends were trimmed by 2 bases and 2 bases, with 7 bases remaining between them. The CDR3 length is 13 residues. Germline CDR1 is KGHSH and CDR2 is LQKENI. CDR3 amino acids: CASSPGPAYEQYV. In DNA form, the CDR3 reads TGTGCCAGCTCACCAGGACCGGCCTACGAGCAGTACGTC.

In this sample, this clonotype turned up many times. The chain couples TRBV6-1 to TRBJ2-7; D is unresolved. The V gene lost 5 bases and the J gene lost 2 bases, with 13 bases spanning the gap. The germline gives CDR1 MNHNS, CDR2 SASEGT. The CDR3 has 14 residues. For the CDR3, the DNA is TGTGCCAGCAGTATAGTCACCGATACCTACGAGCAGTACTTC. Protein: CASSIVTDTYEQYF.

This clonotype was seen only once. V and J are TRBV11-2 and TRBJ2-2; 13 bases fit TRBD2. CDR1 is SGHAT, CDR2 FQNNGV, per germline. CDR3 length equals 17 residues. V dropped 5 bases and J dropped 3; count of bases not matched to a gene: 6. DNA for the CDR3: TGTGCCAGCAGCCGAAGGACTAGCGGGGGAGACACCGGGGAGCTGTTTTTT. Residues: CASSRRTSGGDTGELFF.

This clonotype was seen more than once but under ten times. Germline and junction disagree at one end, which may indicate a read error. The gene calls are TRBV6-2 or TRBV6-3 and TRBJ2-4; TRBD1 matches 11 bases. The CDR3 has 17 amino acids. Germline V lookup: CDR1 MNHEY, CDR2 SVGEGT. CDR3 DNA: TGTGCCAGCAGCCAAGCAAGGACAGGGGGCGTAGAAAACATTAAGTACTTC. It specifies CASSQARTGGVENIKYF.

This clonotype was recorded at least ten times. This rearrangement joins TRBV20-1 to TRBJ1-6, with 7 bases aligning to TRBD1. Germline V lookup: CDR1 DFQATT, CDR2 SNEGSKA (reference sequence). The junction had 6 bases not matched to a gene; V was cut back by 6 bases and J by 7 bases. The length of the CDR3 is 13 residues. The CDR3 is CSAETGRNSPLHF. As DNA, the CDR3 is TGCAGTGCAGAGACAGGGAGGAATTCACCCCTCCACTTT.

This clonotype was seen many times. This chain joins TRBV29-1 and TRBJ1-2; 8 positions agree with TRBD1. Germline CDR1 SQVTM, CDR2 ANQGSEA. V gave up 4 bases and J gave up 7 bases; unmatched junction bases: 17. The CDR3 has 16 residues. The CDR3 protein is CSVGGAGDRSASGYTF. CDR3 nucleotides: TGCAGCGTTGGGGGAGCTGGGGACAGGTCTGCTTCTGGCTACACCTTC.

This chain uses TRBV20-1 with TRBJ2-7; 8 bases line up with TRBD1. Germline values: CDR1 DFQATT, CDR2 SNEGSKA (reference sequence). The junction had 15 bases not matched to a gene; V was cut back by 4 bases and J by 4 bases. CDR3 length equals 16 residues. CDR3 nucleotides: TGCAGTGCTACTGGGTTGGGCGACAGGGGTACATACGAGCAGTACTTC. Protein: CSATGLGDRGTYEQYF.

There are many counts of this clonotype. The CDR3 loop reads CATGRQAQETQYF. In DNA, the CDR3 is TGTGCCACAGGCAGACAGGCCCAAGAGACCCAGTACTTC. The chain uses TRBV10-3 and TRBJ2-5; tentative D call: TRBD1 (6 bases). With 10 bases removed from V and 1 base from J, the gap between germline ends came to 13 bases. The CDR3 loop spans 13 amino acids. Germline V gives CDR1 ENHRY, CDR2 SYGVKD.

This clonotype was found many times. The chain recombines TRBV20-1 with TRBJ2-4, with 8 bases identical to TRBD1. The CDR3 loop spans 12 amino acids. Germline V lookup: CDR1 DFQATT, CDR2 SNEGSKA (reference sequence). Trimming at V came to 5 bases and at J to 6 bases, leaving 3 bases not matched to a gene. CDR3 coding DNA: TGCAGTGCTCCTGACAGGGGAAACATTCAGTACTTC. It is translated as CSAPDRGNIQYF.

This clonotype has at least ten counts. The CDR3 DNA sequence: TGTGCCAGCAGCTCTACAGGGGTTCAATTTTCCTACGAGCAGTACTTC. Protein product: CASSSTGVQFSYEQYF. The gene calls are TRBV11-1 and TRBJ2-7; TRBD1 matches 7 bases. This CDR3 has 16 amino acids. Trimming cost V 4 bases and J 1 base; bases outside gene matches: 10. Germline V gene data show CDR1 as SGHAT and CDR2 as FQDESV (reference sequence).

The J gene is TRBJ2-7, the V gene TRBV18, with TRBD1 matching over 9 bases. V gave up 2 bases and J gave up 6 bases; unmatched junction bases: 8. The CDR3 spans 15 residues. The V gene's germline CDR1 is KGHSH and CDR2 LQKENI. This chain's CDR3 is CASSPCGQGTCEQYF. Written as DNA, the CDR3 is TGTGCCAGCTCACCATGTGGACAGGGGACCTGCGAGCAGTACTTC. Together with reference TRBV18 and TRBJ2-7, the CDR3 gives the full variable domain: NAGVMQNPRHLVRRRGQEARLRCSPMKGHSHVYWYRQLPEEGLKFMVYLQKENIIDESGMPKERFSAEFPKEGPSILRIQQVVRGDSAAYFCASSPCGQGTCEQYFGPGTRLTVT.

The CDR3 bases are TGTGCCAGCAGTTTCCTGACAGGGGCCTTGTTCACCATATATTTT. This gives the protein CASSFLTGALFTIYF. The chain is built from TRBV28 and TRBJ1-3; 8 positions match TRBD1. V shed 3 bases, J shed 9 bases, and the junction held 10 bases outside the gene matches. Per the germline V gene, CDR1 is MDHEN and CDR2 is SYDVKM. The CDR3 has 15 residues. Supplemented by reference TRBV28 and TRBJ1-3, the full variable domain reads DVKVTQSSRYLVKRTGEKVFLECVQDMDHENMFWYRQDPGLGLRLIYFSYDVKMKEKGDIPEGYSVSREKKERFSLILESASTNQTSMYLCASSFLTGALFTIYFGEGSWLTVV.

At least ten counts were recorded for this clonotype. V usage is TRBV28 and J usage is TRBJ2-7, with TRBD1 matching over 9 bases. This CDR3 has 15 amino acids. V shed 6 bases, J shed 5 bases, and the junction held 11 bases outside the gene matches. Germline values: CDR1 MDHEN, CDR2 SYDVKM. The CDR3 DNA follows: TGTGCCAGCAGATCCCCGGGACAGGGAGGCCACGAGCAGTACTTC. Translation gives CASRSPGQGGHEQYF.

This clonotype was seen repeatedly, ten times or more. Germline and junction disagree at one end, which may indicate a read error. This chain links TRBV20-1 with TRBJ2-4; D is perhaps TRBD2 (5 bases). CDR3 length: 15 amino acids. CDR1 is DFQATT, CDR2 SNEGSKA, per germline (reference sequence). Written as DNA, the CDR3 is TGCAGTGCTAGAGATCAGAGGGATGGCGGAAACATTAAGTACTTC. Protein sequence: CSARDQRDGGNIKYF.

This clonotype was observed many times. V and J are TRBV30 and TRBJ1-1; unclear D gene. This CDR3 spans 12 amino acids. V lost 2 bases, J lost 7 bases, and 11 bases lay in between. Germline V CDR1 and CDR2: GTSNPN, SVGIG (reference sequence). CDR3 coding DNA: TGTGCCTGGAGTTCCGACCCTTTTGAAGCTTTCTTT. Its protein product is CAWSSDPFEAFF.

This clonotype was counted only a few times. The chain combines TRBV29-1 with TRBJ2-5; D remains ambiguous. The CDR3 is 11 residues long. Per germline, CDR1 SQVTM and CDR2 ANQGSEA. The germline V and J ends were trimmed by 6 bases and 1 base, with 6 bases remaining between them. CDR3 in DNA: TGCAGCGTACAACCCCAAGAGACCCAGTACTTC. It translates to CSVQPQETQYF.